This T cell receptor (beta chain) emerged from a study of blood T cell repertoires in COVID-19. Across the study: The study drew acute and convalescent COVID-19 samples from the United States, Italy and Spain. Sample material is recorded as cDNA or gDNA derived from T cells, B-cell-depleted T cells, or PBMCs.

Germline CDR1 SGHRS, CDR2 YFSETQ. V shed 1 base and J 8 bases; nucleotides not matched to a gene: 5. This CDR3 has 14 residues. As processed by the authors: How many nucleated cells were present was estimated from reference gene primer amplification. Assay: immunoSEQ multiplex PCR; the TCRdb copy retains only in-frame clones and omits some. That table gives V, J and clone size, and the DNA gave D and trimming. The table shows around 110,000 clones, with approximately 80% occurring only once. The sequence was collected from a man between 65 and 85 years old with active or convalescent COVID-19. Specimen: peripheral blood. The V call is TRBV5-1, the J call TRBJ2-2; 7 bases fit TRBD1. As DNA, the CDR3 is TGCGCCAGCAGCTTGCGACAGGGCGGGGGGGAGCTGTTTTTT. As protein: CASSLRQGGGELFF.